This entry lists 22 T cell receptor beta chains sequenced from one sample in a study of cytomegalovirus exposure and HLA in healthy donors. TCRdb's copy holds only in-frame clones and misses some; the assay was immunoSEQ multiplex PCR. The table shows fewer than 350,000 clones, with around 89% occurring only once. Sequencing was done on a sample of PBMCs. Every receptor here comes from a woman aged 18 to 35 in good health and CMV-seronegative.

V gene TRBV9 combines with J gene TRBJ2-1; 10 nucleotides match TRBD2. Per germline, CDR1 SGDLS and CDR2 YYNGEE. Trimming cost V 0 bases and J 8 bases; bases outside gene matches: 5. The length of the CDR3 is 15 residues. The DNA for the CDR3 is TGTGCCAGCAGCGTAGGGCTAGCGGGAGACTATGAGCAGTTCTTC. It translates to CASSVGLAGDYEQFF.

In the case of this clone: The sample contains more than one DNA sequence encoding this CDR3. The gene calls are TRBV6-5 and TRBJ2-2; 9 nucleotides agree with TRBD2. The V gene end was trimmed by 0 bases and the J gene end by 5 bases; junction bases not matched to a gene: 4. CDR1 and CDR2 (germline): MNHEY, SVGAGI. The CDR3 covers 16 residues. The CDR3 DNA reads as TGTGCCAGCAGTTACTCGAGTAGCGGGAGAACCGGGGAGCTGTTTTTT. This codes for CASSYSSSGRTGELFF.

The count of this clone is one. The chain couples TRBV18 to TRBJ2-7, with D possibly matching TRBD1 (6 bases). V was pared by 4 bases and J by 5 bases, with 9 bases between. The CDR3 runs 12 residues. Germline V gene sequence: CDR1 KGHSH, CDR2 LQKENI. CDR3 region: CASSLGQNEQYF. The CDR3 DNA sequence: TGTGCCAGCTCACTCGGACAGAACGAGCAGTACTTC.

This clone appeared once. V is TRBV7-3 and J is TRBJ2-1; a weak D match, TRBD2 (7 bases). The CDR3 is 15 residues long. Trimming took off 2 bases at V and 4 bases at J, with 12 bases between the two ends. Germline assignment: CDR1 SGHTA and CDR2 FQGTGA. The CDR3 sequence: CASSLWAGAYNEQFF. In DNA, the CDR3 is TGTGCCAGCAGCTTATGGGCGGGGGCGTACAATGAGCAGTTCTTC.

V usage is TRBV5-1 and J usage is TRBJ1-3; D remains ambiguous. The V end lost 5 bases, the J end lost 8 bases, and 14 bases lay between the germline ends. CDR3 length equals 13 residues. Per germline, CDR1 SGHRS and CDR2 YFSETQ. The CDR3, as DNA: TGCGCCAGCAGGTTATCCGCCGGGGACACCATATATTTT. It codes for CASRLSAGDTIYF. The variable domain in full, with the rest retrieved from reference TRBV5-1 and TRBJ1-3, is KAGVTQTPRYLIKTRGQQVTLSCSPISGHRSVSWYQQTPGQGLQFLFEYFSETQRNKGNFPGRFSGRQFSNSRSEMNVSTLELGDSALYLCASRLSAGDTIYFGEGSWLTVV.

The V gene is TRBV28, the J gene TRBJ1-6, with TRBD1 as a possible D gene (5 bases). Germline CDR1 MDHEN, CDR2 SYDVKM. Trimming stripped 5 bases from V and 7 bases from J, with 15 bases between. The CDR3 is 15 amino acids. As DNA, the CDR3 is TGTGCCAGCAGTGGGACGGGGCGGGGAAATTCACCCCTCCACTTT. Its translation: CASSGTGRGNSPLHF.

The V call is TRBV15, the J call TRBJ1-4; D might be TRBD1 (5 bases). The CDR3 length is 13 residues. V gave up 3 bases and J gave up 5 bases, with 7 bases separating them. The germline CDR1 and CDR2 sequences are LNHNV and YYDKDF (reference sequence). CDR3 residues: CATSSRGNEKLFF. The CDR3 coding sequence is TGTGCCACCAGCAGCCGGGGGAATGAAAAACTGTTTTTT.

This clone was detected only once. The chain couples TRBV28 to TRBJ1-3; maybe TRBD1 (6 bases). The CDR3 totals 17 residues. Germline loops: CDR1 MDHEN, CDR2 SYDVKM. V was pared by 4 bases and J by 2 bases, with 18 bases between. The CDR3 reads CASSSLQGITTGNTIYF. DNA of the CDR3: TGTGCCAGCAGTTCGCTACAGGGCATTACGACTGGAAACACCATATATTTT.

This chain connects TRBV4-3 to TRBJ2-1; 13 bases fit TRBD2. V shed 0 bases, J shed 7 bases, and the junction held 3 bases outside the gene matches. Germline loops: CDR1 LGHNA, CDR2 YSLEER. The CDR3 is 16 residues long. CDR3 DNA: TGCGCCAGCAGCCAAGATCGGACTAGCGGGAGTAATGAGCAGTTCTTC. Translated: CASSQDRTSGSNEQFF.

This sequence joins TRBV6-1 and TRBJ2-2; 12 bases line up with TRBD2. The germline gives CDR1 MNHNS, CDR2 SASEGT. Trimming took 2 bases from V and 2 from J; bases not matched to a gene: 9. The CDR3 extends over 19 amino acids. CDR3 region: CASSEIFLGLAGNTGELFF. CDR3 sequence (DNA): TGTGCCAGCAGTGAAATTTTCCTAGGACTAGCGGGAAACACCGGGGAGCTGTTTTTT.

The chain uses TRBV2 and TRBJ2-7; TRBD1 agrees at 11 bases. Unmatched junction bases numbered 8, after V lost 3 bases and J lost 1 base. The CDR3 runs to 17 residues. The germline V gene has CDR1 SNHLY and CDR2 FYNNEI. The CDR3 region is CASSEGIGQGASYEQYF. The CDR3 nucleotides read TGTGCCAGCAGTGAGGGAATTGGACAGGGGGCTTCCTACGAGCAGTACTTC.

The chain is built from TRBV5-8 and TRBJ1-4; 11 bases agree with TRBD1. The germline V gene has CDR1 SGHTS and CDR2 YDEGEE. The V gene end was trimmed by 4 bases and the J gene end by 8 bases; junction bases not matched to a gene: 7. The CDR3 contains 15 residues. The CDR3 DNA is TGTGCCAGCAGCCACGGACAGGGGGCCCGAGAAAAACTGTTTTTT. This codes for CASSHGQGAREKLFF.

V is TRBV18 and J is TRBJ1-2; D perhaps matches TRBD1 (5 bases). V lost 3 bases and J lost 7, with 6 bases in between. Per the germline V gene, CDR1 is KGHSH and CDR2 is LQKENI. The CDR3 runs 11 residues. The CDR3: CASSPDTGYTF. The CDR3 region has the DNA TGTGCCAGCTCACCGGACACTGGCTACACCTTC.

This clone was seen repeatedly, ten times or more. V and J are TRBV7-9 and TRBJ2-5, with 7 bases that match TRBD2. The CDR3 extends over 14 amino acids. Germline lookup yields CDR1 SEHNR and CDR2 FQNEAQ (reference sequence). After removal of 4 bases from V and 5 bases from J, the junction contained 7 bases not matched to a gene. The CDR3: CASSSRTRGETQYF. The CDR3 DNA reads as TGTGCCAGCAGCTCCCGGACTAGGGGTGAGACCCAGTACTTC.

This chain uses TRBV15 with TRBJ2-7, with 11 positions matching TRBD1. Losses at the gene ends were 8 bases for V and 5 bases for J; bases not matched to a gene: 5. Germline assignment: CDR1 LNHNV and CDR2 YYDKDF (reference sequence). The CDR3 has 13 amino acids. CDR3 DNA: TGTGCCACCGAGGGGACAGGGGGGAACGAGCAGTACTTC. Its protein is CATEGTGGNEQYF.

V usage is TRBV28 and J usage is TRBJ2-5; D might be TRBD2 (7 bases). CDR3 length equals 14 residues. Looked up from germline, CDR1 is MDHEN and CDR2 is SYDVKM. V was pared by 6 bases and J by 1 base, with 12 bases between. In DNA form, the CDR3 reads TGTGCCAGCAGGGTCGGGGGGCGCCAAGAGACCCAGTACTTC. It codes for CASRVGGRQETQYF.

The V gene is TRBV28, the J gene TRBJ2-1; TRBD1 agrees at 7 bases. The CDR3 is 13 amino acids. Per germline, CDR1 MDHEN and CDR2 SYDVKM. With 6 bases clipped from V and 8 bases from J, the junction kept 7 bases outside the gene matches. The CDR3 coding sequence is TGTGCCAGCAGCACTCCGACAGGGTATGAGCAGTTCTTC. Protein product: CASSTPTGYEQFF. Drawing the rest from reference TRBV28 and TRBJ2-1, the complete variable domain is DVKVTQSSRYLVKRTGEKVFLECVQDMDHENMFWYRQDPGLGLRLIYFSYDVKMKEKGDIPEGYSVSREKKERFSLILESASTNQTSMYLCASSTPTGYEQFFGPGTRLTVL.

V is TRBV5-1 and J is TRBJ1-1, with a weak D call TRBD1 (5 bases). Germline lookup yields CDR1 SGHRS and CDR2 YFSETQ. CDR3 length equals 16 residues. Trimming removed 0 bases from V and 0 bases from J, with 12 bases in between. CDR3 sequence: CASSLETGSLNTEAFF. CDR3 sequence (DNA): TGCGCCAGCAGCTTGGAAACAGGAAGTTTGAACACTGAAGCTTTCTTT.

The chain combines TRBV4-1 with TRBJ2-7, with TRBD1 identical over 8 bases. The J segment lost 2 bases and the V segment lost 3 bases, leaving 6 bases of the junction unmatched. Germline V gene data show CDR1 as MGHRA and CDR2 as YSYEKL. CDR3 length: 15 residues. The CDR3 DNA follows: TGCGCCAGCAGCCAGGCGACAGGGGTTGCCTACGAGCAGTACTTC. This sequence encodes CASSQATGVAYEQYF.

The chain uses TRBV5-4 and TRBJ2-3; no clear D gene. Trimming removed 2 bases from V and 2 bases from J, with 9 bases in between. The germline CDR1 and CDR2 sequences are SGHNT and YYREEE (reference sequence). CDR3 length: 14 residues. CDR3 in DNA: TGTGCCAGCAGCTTTACCACTACCACAGATACGCAGTATTTT. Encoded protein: CASSFTTTTDTQYF.

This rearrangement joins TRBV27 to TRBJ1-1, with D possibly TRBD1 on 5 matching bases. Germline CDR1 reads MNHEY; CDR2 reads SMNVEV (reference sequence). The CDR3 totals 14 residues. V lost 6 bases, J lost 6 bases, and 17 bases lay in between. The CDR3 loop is CASSKKFDSSEAFF. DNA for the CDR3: TGTGCCAGCAGCAAGAAATTCGACAGCTCTGAAGCTTTCTTT.

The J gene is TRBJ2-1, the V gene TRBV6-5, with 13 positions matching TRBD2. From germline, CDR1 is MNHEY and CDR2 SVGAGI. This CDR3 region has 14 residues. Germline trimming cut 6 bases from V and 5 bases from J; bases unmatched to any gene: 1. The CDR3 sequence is CASRGLAGDNEQFF. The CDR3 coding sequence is TGTGCCAGCAGAGGACTAGCGGGAGACAATGAGCAGTTCTTC.